These 6 T cell receptor beta chains were sequenced from one sample in a study of early T cells in non-severe SARS-CoV-2 infection. MiXCR, run by TCRdb on the 5' RACE reads, gives a single entry per CDR3 protein. This sample has 68,000 or so distinct CDR3 sequences; 11% occur once, and the top ten carry 6.4%. The material sequenced was whole blood. The receptors shown here come from an adult who was a healthcare worker with PCR-confirmed SARS-CoV-2 infection or an uninfected control (not recorded which).

The chain uses TRBV19 and TRBJ1-2; D not certain. Germline-derived CDR1 and CDR2 are LNHDA and SQIVND (reference sequence). The ends were cut back, 7 bases at V and 2 bases at J, with 11 bases in the middle. This CDR3 comprises 13 residues. In DNA, the CDR3 is TGTGCCAGTATTGGAACAGACAACTATGGCTACACCTTC. It is translated as CASIGTDNYGYTF.

This clonotype was observed many times. V usage is TRBV7-2 and J usage is TRBJ2-1, with 7 bases that match TRBD2. Trimming removed 3 bases from V and 9 bases from J; junction bases left unmatched: 5. There are 13 residues in the CDR3. Germline V lookup: CDR1 SGHTA, CDR2 FQGNSA. CDR3 nucleotides: TGTGCCAGCAGCTTTGACGGGAGGACTGAGCAGTTCTTC. Its translation is CASSFDGRTEQFF.

As concerns this clonotype: One end of the junction varies from germline; a read error may be responsible. The chain uses TRBV28 and TRBJ1-2; D is unclear. CDR1 and CDR2 from the germline V gene are MDHEN and SYDVKM. The CDR3 is 11 amino acids. CDR3 DNA sequence: TGTGCCAGCAGTGCCGTGGATGGCCACACCTTC. Translating gives CASSAVDGHTF.

The chain carries TRBV20-1 and TRBJ1-4; D is unresolved. Germline V gives CDR1 DFQATT, CDR2 SNEGSKA (reference sequence). The CDR3 consists of 15 residues. Between the trimmed V and J ends, which lost 6 bases and 7 bases, there was a span of 21 bases. The CDR3 region has the DNA TGCAGTGCACCCCTCAGTTTGGAGTTCCGTGAAAAACTGTTTTTT. It is translated as CSAPLSLEFREKLFF.

The chain has TRBV10-3 and TRBJ2-7; 11 positions agree with TRBD1. The CDR3 is 14 amino acids. V shed 5 bases, J shed 2 bases, and the junction held 2 bases outside the gene matches. Germline V gives CDR1 ENHRY, CDR2 SYGVKD. The CDR3 loop is CAISPGQGAYEQYF. The CDR3 DNA reads as TGTGCCATCAGTCCGGGACAGGGGGCCTACGAGCAGTACTTC.

This clonotype was recorded many times. The chain links TRBV10-3 to TRBJ2-7; D tentatively reads TRBD1 or TRBD2 (5 bases each). The V gene lost 9 bases and the J gene lost 2 bases, with 14 bases spanning the gap. The CDR3 is 13 residues long. CDR1 ENHRY and CDR2 SYGVKD come from the germline V gene. The CDR3, as DNA: TGTGCCATTGGGGACCCCAAAGCCTACGAGCAGTACTTC. Its protein is CAIGDPKAYEQYF.